Listed below are T cell receptor beta chains from one sample, sequenced in a study of blood T cell repertoires in COVID-19. Profiling relied on immunoSEQ multiplex PCR, and the TCRdb table lists in-frame clones only, not all of them. Counted here are 200,000 to 250,000 clones, 88% occurring once; the ten biggest clones make up roughly 2%. The sample consisted of peripheral blood. Source of these receptors: a middle-aged woman who had recovered from COVID-19. Each CDR3 is given with its conserved first and last residue. D genes are given only for firm matches.

TRBJ1-4	TRBV28	TRBD1	CASSSPGTGDEKLFF
TRBJ2-5	TRBV7-9	TRBD1	CASKQGRETQYF
TRBJ2-6	TRBV6-7	.	CASSQDKSGANVLTF
TRBJ2-7	TRBV11-2	TRBD1	CASSLGPDRGYEQYF
TRBJ1-6	TRBV28	TRBD1	CASRRTGTGVSYNSPLHF
TRBJ2-3	TRBV11-2	TRBD2	CASSKLAGGAPITQYF
TRBJ1-4	TRBV30	TRBD1	CAFNRGEVAEKLFF
TRBJ2-7	TRBV5-1	.	CASSLAGASSYEQYF
TRBJ2-7	TRBV27	.	CASGIADSYEQYF
TRBJ2-7	TRBV28	TRBD1	CASSFPGQGVSYEQYF
TRBJ2-7	TRBV5-1	TRBD2	CASSWSGTSGYEQYF
TRBJ2-5	TRBV28	TRBD1	CASSSGGSKTQYF
TRBJ1-2	TRBV10-3	.	CAISASYGYTF
TRBJ2-7	TRBV19	TRBD1	CATPSGDRGLKNGSYEQYF
TRBJ1-1	TRBV20-1	.	CSASSVNTEAFF
TRBJ2-5	TRBV7-9	TRBD2	CASTRAGRGETQYF
TRBJ2-7	TRBV3-1/TRBV3-2	TRBD2	CASTPTSGGIYEQYF
TRBJ2-5	TRBV19	.	CASSVGSFLYQETQYF
TRBJ2-7	TRBV9	TRBD2	CASSPRGVQYEQYF
TRBJ2-1	TRBV5-1	TRBD2	CASSLVAGTYNEQFF
TRBJ2-2	TRBV11-2	.	CASSLEMLGLSNTGELFF
TRBJ1-1	TRBV3-1/TRBV3-2	TRBD1	CASSQRTDRGTEAFF
TRBJ1-2	TRBV19	TRBD1	CASSVGTAYGYTF
TRBJ2-5	TRBV14	TRBD2	CASSPLGGGRGQETQYF
TRBJ2-3	TRBV6-2/TRBV6-3	TRBD1	CASSDPQGASTDTQYF
TRBJ1-4	TRBV5-3	.	CARSLRQPLTSATNEKLFF
TRBJ1-5	TRBV7-9	.	CASSPGGGGNQPQHF
TRBJ1-5	TRBV6-5	.	CASSYSTGYQPQHF
TRBJ2-3	TRBV30	.	CAWSVIQDTQYF
TRBJ1-2	TRBV6-6	.	CASSYGGPGDYGYTF
TRBJ1-5	TRBV19	.	CASSIGRGGVQPQHF
TRBJ1-2	TRBV6-5	.	CASKMTANYGYTF
TRBJ1-5	TRBV5-6	.	CASSVRGSNQPQHF
TRBJ2-5	TRBV10-2	TRBD2	CASSESVAGFETQYF
TRBJ1-1	TRBV5-4	TRBD1	CASSLRTGENTEAFF
TRBJ1-4	TRBV4-2	.	CASSQAEQSTNEKLFF
TRBJ1-2	TRBV19	.	CASARQTSRYTF
TRBJ2-1	TRBV5-1	.	CASSLVVRNEQFF
TRBJ2-2	TRBV6-6	TRBD1	CASRAGTGRIGELFF
TRBJ2-1	TRBV7-3	TRBD2	CASSYSRTSPNEQFF
TRBJ2-7	TRBV11-2	.	CASSFITGSYEQYF